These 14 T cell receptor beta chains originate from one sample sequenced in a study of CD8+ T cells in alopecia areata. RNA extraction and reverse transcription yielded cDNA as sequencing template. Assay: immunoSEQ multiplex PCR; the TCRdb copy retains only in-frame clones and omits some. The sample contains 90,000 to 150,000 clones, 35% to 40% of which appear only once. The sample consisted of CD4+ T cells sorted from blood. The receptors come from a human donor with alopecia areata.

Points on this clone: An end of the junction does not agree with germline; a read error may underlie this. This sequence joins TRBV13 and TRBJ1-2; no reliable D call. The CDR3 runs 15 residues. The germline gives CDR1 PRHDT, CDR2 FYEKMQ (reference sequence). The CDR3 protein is CASSLMSRANYGYTF. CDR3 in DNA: TGTGCCAGCAGCTTAATGTCCAGAGCTAACTACGGCTACACCTTC.

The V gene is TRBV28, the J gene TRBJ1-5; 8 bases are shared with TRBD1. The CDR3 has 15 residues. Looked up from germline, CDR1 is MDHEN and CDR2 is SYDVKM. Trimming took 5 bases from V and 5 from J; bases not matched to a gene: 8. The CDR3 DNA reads TGTGCCAGCAGTGAATACAGGGGGATCGATCAGCCCCAGCATTTT. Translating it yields CASSEYRGIDQPQHF. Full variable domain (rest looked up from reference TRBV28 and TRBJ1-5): DVKVTQSSRYLVKRTGEKVFLECVQDMDHENMFWYRQDPGLGLRLIYFSYDVKMKEKGDIPEGYSVSREKKERFSLILESASTNQTSMYLCASSEYRGIDQPQHFGDGTRLSIL.

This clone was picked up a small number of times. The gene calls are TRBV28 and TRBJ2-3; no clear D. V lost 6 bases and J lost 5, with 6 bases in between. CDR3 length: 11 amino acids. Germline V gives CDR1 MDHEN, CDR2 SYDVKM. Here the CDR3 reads CASSPRDTQYF. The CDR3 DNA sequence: TGTGCCAGCAGCCCCCGAGATACGCAGTATTTT.

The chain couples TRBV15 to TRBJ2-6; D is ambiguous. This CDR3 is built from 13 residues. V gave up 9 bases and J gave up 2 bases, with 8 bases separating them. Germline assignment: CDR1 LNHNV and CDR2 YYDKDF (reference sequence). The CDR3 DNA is TGTGCCACGAGCGCCCCTGGGGCCAACGTCCTGACTTTC. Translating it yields CATSAPGANVLTF.

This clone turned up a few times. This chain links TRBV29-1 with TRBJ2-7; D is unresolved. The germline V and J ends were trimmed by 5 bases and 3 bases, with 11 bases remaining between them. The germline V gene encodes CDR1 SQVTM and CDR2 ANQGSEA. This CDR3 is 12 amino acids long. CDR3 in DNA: TGCAGCGTTATTAACGGCGGCTACGAGCAGTACTTC. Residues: CSVINGGYEQYF.

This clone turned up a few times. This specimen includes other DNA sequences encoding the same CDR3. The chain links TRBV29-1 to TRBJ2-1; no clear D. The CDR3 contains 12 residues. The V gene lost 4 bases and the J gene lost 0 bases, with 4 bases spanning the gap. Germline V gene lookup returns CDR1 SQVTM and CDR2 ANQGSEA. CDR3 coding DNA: TGCAGCGTTGTAAGCTCCTACAATGAGCAGTTCTTC. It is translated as CSVVSSYNEQFF.

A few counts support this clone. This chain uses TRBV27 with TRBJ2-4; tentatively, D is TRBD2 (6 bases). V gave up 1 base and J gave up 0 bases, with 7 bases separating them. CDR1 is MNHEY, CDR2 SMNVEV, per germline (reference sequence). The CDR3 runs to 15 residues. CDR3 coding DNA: TGTGCCAGCAGTTTATTCGGGGGAGCCAAAAACATTCAGTACTTC. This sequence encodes CASSLFGGAKNIQYF.

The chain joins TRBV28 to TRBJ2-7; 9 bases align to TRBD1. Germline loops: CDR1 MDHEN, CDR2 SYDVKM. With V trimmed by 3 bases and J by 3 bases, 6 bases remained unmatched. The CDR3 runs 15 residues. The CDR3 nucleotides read TGTGCCAGCAGTTTCGCCGGGACAGGGAACTACGAGCAGTACTTC. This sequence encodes CASSFAGTGNYEQYF.

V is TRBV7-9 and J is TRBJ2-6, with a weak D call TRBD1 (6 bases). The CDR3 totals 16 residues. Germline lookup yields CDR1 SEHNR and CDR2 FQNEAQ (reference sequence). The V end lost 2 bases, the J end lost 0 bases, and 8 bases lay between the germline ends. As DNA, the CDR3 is TGTGCCAGCAGCTTAATGGGGGCCTCTGGGGCCAACGTCCTGACTTTC. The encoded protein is CASSLMGASGANVLTF.

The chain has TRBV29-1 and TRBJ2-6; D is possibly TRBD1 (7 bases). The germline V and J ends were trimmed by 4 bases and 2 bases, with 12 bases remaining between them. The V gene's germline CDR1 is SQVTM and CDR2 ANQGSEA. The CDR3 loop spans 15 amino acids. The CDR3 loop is CSVGRRGAGANVLTF. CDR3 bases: TGCAGCGTTGGCCGCAGGGGGGCTGGGGCCAACGTCCTGACTTTC.

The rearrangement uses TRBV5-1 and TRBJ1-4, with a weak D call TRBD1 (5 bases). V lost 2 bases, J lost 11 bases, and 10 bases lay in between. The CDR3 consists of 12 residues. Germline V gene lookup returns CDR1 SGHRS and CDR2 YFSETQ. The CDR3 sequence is CASSFTDSKLFF. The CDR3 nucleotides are TGCGCCAGCAGCTTCACAGACAGTAAACTGTTTTTT.

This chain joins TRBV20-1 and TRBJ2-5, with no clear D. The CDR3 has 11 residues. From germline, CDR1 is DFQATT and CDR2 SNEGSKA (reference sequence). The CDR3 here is CSLDQRETQYF. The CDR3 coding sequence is TGCAGCCTGGACCAGAGGGAGACCCAGTACTTC.

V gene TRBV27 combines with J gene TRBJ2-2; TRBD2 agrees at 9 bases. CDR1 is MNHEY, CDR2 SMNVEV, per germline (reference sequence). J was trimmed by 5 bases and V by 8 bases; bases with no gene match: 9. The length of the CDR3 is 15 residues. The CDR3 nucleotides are TGTGCCAGCTCCTTAGCGGGAGCTGGGACCGGGGAGCTGTTTTTT. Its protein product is CASSLAGAGTGELFF.

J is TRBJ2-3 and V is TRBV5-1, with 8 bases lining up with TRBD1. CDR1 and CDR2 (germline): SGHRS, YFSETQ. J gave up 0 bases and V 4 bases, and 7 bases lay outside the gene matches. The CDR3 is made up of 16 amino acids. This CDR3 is CASSAGQGRSTDTQYF. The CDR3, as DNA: TGCGCCAGCAGCGCAGGACAGGGACGAAGCACAGATACGCAGTATTTT.